A single T cell receptor beta chain is shown here with its context. Its antigen target is currently unknown. A much more abundant neighbour one base away suggests this may be a read error. This record comes from a study of T cells in Graves' hyperthyroidism and ophthalmopathy (dated by TCRdb to between 2018 and 2021). General notes on the study: Peripheral blood was collected at initial diagnosis, before any treatment. A discovery cohort of roughly 100 patients, 43 with Graves' ophthalmopathy and 55 to 60 with stable Graves' hyperthyroidism, was used to find distinguishing TCR V-J signatures. Prospective prediction of ophthalmopathy was tested in an independent validation cohort consisting of about 20 hyperthyroidism patients and approximately 16 patients who later progressed to ophthalmopathy. The approximately 90 discovery patients were divided at random into training and test sets in a 7:3 ratio. In more than 5 Graves' hyperthyroidism patients, the study also compared T-cell repertoires from thyroid tissue with T-cell repertoires from blood. Following sampling, methimazole starting at 30 mg daily was given to hyperthyroidism patients, and high-dose intravenous methylprednisolone was given to ophthalmopathy patients. The paper reports TCR Vbeta CDR3 sequencing of 140 or so peripheral blood samples: some 44 ophthalmopathy, some 80 hyperthyroidism and approximately 17 progressor patients. Overall results and qualifications from the work: In validation, the model predicted progression to ophthalmopathy a median of roughly 6.1 months before onset, with about 71% sensitivity and roughly 73% specificity. In cross-validation, a model built on a 13 V-J signature told ophthalmopathy apart from stable hyperthyroidism with under 90% sensitivity and 81% to 82% specificity, and in testing the same model reached 80%/75%. Most expanded thyroid clonotypes (frequency above 0.001) were also detected in blood, suggesting blood repertoires may reflect thyroid immune responses. Sample size was not statistically predetermined, and blinding of investigators to group allocation was not performed.

In the ophthalmopathy patients, disease was moderately to severely active, with a Clinical Activity Score of 3 or more, a NOSPECS grade of 4 or more, and a duration of less than 3 months. The study excluded patients with uncontrolled infections, other autoimmune diseases, pregnancy or lactation. Clinical symptoms, serum thyroxine and TRAb, thyroid ultrasound, and orbital computed tomography formed the basis for the diagnoses. Ficoll-Paque density gradient centrifugation was used to isolate PBMCs from around 10 ml of fresh peripheral blood. Trizol reagent was used to extract total RNA, and RNA quality was then checked on an Agilent 2100 Bioanalyzer. The TCR beta CDR3 regions were amplified from the RNA transcripts. The TCR CDR3 was subjected to a first round of RT-PCR using the HTBI primer set and the Qiagen OneStep RT-PCR kit. Libraries were constructed in a second round of multiplex PCR, after which size selection and purification were carried out. Libraries were sequenced paired-end with 100 bp reads on an Illumina HiSeq2000. Processing in the source paper ran as follows. SOAPnuke was used to process the raw data, throwing out any read that contained adapters or uncalled bases, had a mean Phred below 15, or lacked an exact constant-primer or identifier match. COPE v1.2.5 was used to merge the high-quality paired reads, and each unique nucleotide sequence was defined as a clonotype. MiTCR v1.1 was used to align the clonotypes against IMGT TRBV, TRBD and TRBJ reference segments. Only V-J combinations with frequency above 0.0001, covering 99% to 99.2% of repertoires, were analysed. The TCS score was defined as F50 (clonal expansion) divided by E x V (chaos), with BLOSUM62-based TCRdist calculated between CDR3 peptides within each V-J. Welch's t-statistics and random forest reduced fewer than 600 V-J features to under 15, which were used in a naive Bayes classifier (R e1071). TCRdb redid the processing of the public reads, applying fastp at Q25 and MiXCR, and retained in-frame beta chains. Entries are consolidated by CDR3 protein sequence, retaining the most common genes and DNA. The V and J calls were determined by TCRdb, not by the authors. Present in this sample are roughly 350,000 distinct CDR3 sequences, about 14% of which were seen just once. The ten largest make up 20% of the sample.

The clonotype was recovered from a woman aged 25 to 39 with Graves' ophthalmopathy. Sequencing was performed on blood.

In nucleotides, the sequence is TGTGCCAGCAGGAGACCGGACAGAGCCTACGAGCAGTGCTTC. It specifies CASRRPDRAYEQCF. This chain is built from TRBV6-2 or TRBV6-3 and TRBJ2-7; the D region possibly corresponds to TRBD1 (6 bases align). The germline V gene gives CDR1 as MNHEY and CDR2 as SVGEGT. The CDR3 spans 14 residues, from the cysteine through the phenylalanine. Only the CDR3 DNA is retained, 42 bases long and in frame from the first base.